The clone carrying this T cell receptor (beta chain) has only a few counts. This sample is drawn from a study of cytomegalovirus exposure and HLA in healthy donors. These donors, healthy bone marrow donors, were studied. 60 Vbeta and 13 Jbeta primers were used in PCR. TCRdb's table, derived via immunoSEQ multiplex PCR, lists solely in-frame clones and lacks some. The data hold roughly 120,000 clones, with about two thirds observed a single time. V dropped 0 bases and J dropped 3 bases, with 11 bases sitting between them. Per germline, CDR1 KGHSH and CDR2 LQKENI. This CDR3 region has 15 residues. This receptor was taken from a woman in her 70s in good health and CMV-seropositive. The J gene is TRBJ1-1, the V gene TRBV18; D might be TRBD1 (6 bases). Specimen: PBMCs. CDR3 in DNA: TGTGCCAGCTCACCACCCGACAGGCCGGACACTGAAGCTTTCTTT. Protein: CASSPPDRPDTEAFF.